Below, 14 T cell receptor beta chains from the same sample are listed, as sequenced in a study of cytomegalovirus exposure and HLA in healthy donors. The study ran its PCR with 60 Vbeta and 13 Jbeta primers. Assay used: immunoSEQ multiplex PCR; TCRdb lists only in-frame clones, some missing. The sample gives around 250,000 clones, approximately 81% of which show up once; around 8.6% is in the top ten. Sequencing was done on a sample of PBMCs. The receptors were gathered from a woman aged 60-75 years in good health and CMV-seropositive.

The chain carries TRBV27 and TRBJ1-5, with 8 bases aligning to TRBD1. V trimming: 8 bases; J trimming: 0 bases; junction bases outside the gene matches: 6. Germline CDR1 MNHEY, CDR2 SMNVEV (reference sequence). This CDR3 is built from 15 residues. The CDR3 spells CASRQGPSSNQPQHF. Written as DNA, the CDR3 is TGTGCCAGCCGACAGGGGCCGTCTAGCAATCAGCCCCAGCATTTT.

This clone was observed a few times. The CDR3 DNA reads as TGTGCCAGCAGCTTGGATAGCGATGAGCAGTTCTTC. Amino acid sequence: CASSLDSDEQFF. The chain is built from TRBV5-4 and TRBJ2-1, with D perhaps matching TRBD2 (5 bases). Germline-derived CDR1 and CDR2 are SGHNT and YYREEE (reference sequence). Deletions cut 0 bases from V and 8 bases from J, with 6 bases between. The CDR3 loop spans 12 amino acids. Full variable domain (rest looked up from reference TRBV5-4 and TRBJ2-1): ETGVTQSPTHLIKTRGQQVTLRCSSQSGHNTVSWYQQALGQGPQFIFQYYREEENGRGNFPPRFSGLQFPNYSSELNVNALELDDSALYLCASSLDSDEQFFGPGTRLTVL.

This clone has more than one count but fewer than ten. V and J are TRBV11-3 and TRBJ2-5; 8 nucleotides align to TRBD1. Unmatched junction bases numbered 14, after V lost 3 bases and J lost 5 bases. Per germline, CDR1 SGHNT and CDR2 YENEEA. This CDR3 has 17 amino acids. This chain's CDR3 is CASSLGLGGQGGETQYF. CDR3 nucleotides: TGTGCCAGCAGCTTGGGATTAGGAGGACAGGGTGGGGAGACCCAGTACTTC.

V usage is TRBV9 and J usage is TRBJ1-5; D perhaps matches TRBD1 (5 bases). Trimming stripped 3 bases from V and 10 bases from J, with 17 bases between. Per the germline V gene, CDR1 is SGDLS and CDR2 is YYNGEE. This CDR3 is built from 14 residues. The CDR3 coding sequence is TGTGCCAGCAGCGCCTTCCTCGACAGACCCCCCCAGCATTTT. This translates into CASSAFLDRPPQHF. The entire variable domain, with the rest obtained from reference TRBV9 and TRBJ1-5, is as follows: DSGVTQTPKHLITATGQRVTLRCSPRSGDLSVYWYQQSLDQGLQFLIQYYNGEERAKGNILERFSAQQFPDLHSELNLSSLELGDSALYFCASSAFLDRPPQHFGDGTRLSIL.

The genes are TRBV6-5 and TRBJ2-5, with D maybe TRBD2 (5 bases). Trimming pared 5 bases from V and 12 bases from J, leaving 19 bases between. From germline, CDR1 is MNHEY and CDR2 SVGAGI. The CDR3 totals 13 residues. CDR3 nucleotide sequence: TGTGCCAGCAGTACCCCTGCGAGCGGACCAAAGTACTTC. It specifies CASSTPASGPKYF.

The chain links TRBV7-9 to TRBJ1-1, with D possibly TRBD1 on 6 matching bases. The CDR3 covers 13 residues. Germline loops: CDR1 SEHNR, CDR2 FQNEAQ (reference sequence). The ends were cut back, 2 bases at V and 8 bases at J, with 12 bases in the middle. The CDR3 loop reads CASSLYVQGEAFF. The CDR3 DNA follows: TGTGCCAGCAGCTTATATGTACAGGGAGAAGCTTTCTTT.

Worth noting for this clone: The same CDR3 can be traced to other DNA sequences in this sample. The V call is TRBV5-4, the J call TRBJ1-1, with D tentatively TRBD1 (6 bases). The germline V gene has CDR1 SGHNT and CDR2 YYREEE (reference sequence). The CDR3 spans 14 residues. V was pared by 0 bases and J by 6 bases, with 12 bases between. The CDR3 nucleotides are TGTGCCAGCAGCTTGGACAGGGTAGGCCCTGAAGCTTTCTTT. Amino acid sequence: CASSLDRVGPEAFF.

The chain has TRBV5-4 and TRBJ1-1; TRBD1 matches at 9 bases. V lost 4 bases and J lost 8; bases outside the gene matches: 3. CDR1 and CDR2 (germline): SGHNT, YYREEE (reference sequence). The CDR3 has 12 amino acids. CDR3 in amino acids: CASSVGTGEAFF. In DNA, the CDR3 is TGTGCCAGCAGCGTAGGGACAGGGGAAGCTTTCTTT.

This chain joins TRBV19 and TRBJ1-5; TRBD1 agrees at 7 bases. Trimming removed 5 bases from V and 0 bases from J; junction bases left unmatched: 10. Germline assignment: CDR1 LNHDA and CDR2 SQIVND (reference sequence). CDR3 length: 17 residues. The CDR3 sequence: CASSGQVYVYSNQPQHF. In DNA, the CDR3 is TGTGCCAGTAGTGGACAGGTCTACGTTTATAGCAATCAGCCCCAGCATTTT.

CDR3 DNA: TGCGCCAGCTCCCACCCCGGGACAGGGGCCTACGAGCAGTACTTC. Protein: CASSHPGTGAYEQYF. The genes are TRBV5-1 and TRBJ2-7, with 10 bases aligning to TRBD1. CDR3 size: 15 residues. With V trimmed by 7 bases and J by 2 bases, 9 bases remained unmatched. Germline CDR1 is SGHRS and CDR2 is YFSETQ.

This clone has a single count. The chain links TRBV27 to TRBJ1-2; D remains unclear. From germline, CDR1 is MNHEY and CDR2 SMNVEV (reference sequence). The CDR3 loop spans 13 amino acids. V lost 5 bases to trimming and J lost 3 bases, with 10 bases between them. The chain's CDR3 is CASSPRVYYGYTF. CDR3 nucleotide sequence: TGTGCCAGCAGTCCCCGGGTTTACTATGGCTACACCTTC.

This rearrangement joins TRBV6-1 to TRBJ2-5, with 7 positions matching TRBD2. The trim removed 5 bases at V and 1 base at J, leaving 4 bases unmatched. This CDR3 region has 14 residues. The germline V gene has CDR1 MNHNS and CDR2 SASEGT. CDR3 in amino acids: CASSSGTLQETQYF. The CDR3 DNA reads as TGTGCCAGCAGTAGCGGGACCCTCCAAGAGACCCAGTACTTC.

The count of this clone is one. The chain carries TRBV10-3 and TRBJ2-1, with 9 bases fitting TRBD2. CDR1 ENHRY and CDR2 SYGVKD come from the germline V gene. J lost 4 bases, V lost 6 bases, and 10 bases had no gene match. This CDR3 is built from 16 residues. CDR3 in amino acids: CAIRTGEAGGYNEQFF. CDR3 bases: TGTGCCATCAGGACGGGGGAAGCGGGAGGTTACAATGAGCAGTTCTTC.

The table lists this clone with a count of one. The sample contains more than one DNA sequence encoding this CDR3. This chain uses TRBV5-1 with TRBJ2-1; 8 bases are shared with TRBD1. V trimming: 3 bases; J trimming: 4 bases; junction bases outside the gene matches: 3. CDR1 SGHRS and CDR2 YFSETQ come from the germline V gene. The CDR3 consists of 14 residues. In DNA, the CDR3 is TGCGCCAGCAGCTGGGGACAGGAGTACAATGAGCAGTTCTTC. This gives the protein CASSWGQEYNEQFF. The entire variable domain, with the rest obtained from reference TRBV5-1 and TRBJ2-1, is as follows: KAGVTQTPRYLIKTRGQQVTLSCSPISGHRSVSWYQQTPGQGLQFLFEYFSETQRNKGNFPGRFSGRQFSNSRSEMNVSTLELGDSALYLCASSWGQEYNEQFFGPGTRLTVL.